This TCR beta chain emerged from a study of cytomegalovirus exposure and HLA in healthy donors. Germline loops: CDR1 KGHSH, CDR2 LQKENI. The CDR3 sequence is 14 residues long. About this clone: As yet, its antigen is unknown. Germline is not matched at one junction end, which may reflect a read error.

PCR was performed using 60 Vbeta and 13 Jbeta primers. Only in-frame clones appear in the TCRdb table, and some are missing; sequencing was by immunoSEQ multiplex PCR. The sample has around 210,000 clones. General study results and limits: Likely technical artifact: a cluster of highly shared sequence variants. The presence/absence work took it that sequencing depth was about the same across donors. Later work found that TCR association rates differed between HLA loci; DRB1 had the most and HLA-C the fewest. For most TCR sequences rarity was the rule, although some public TCRs occurred in many donors.

This receptor was identified in a girl aged 2-9 years in good health and CMV-seropositive. Sequenced sample: PBMCs. The chain combines TRBV18 with TRBJ1-4; 7 nucleotides line up with TRBD1. CDR3 DNA sequence: TGTGCCAGCTCACCTGACAGGGTAGGCGAAAAACTGCTTTTT. It codes for CASSPDRVGEKLLF. The full variable domain, rest sourced from reference TRBV18 and TRBJ1-4, is NAGVMQNPRHLVRRRGQEARLRCSPMKGHSHVYWYRQLPEEGLKFMVYLQKENIIDESGMPKERFSAEFPKEGPSILRIQQVVRGDSAAYFCASSPDRVGEKLLFGSGTQLSVL.